These 22 T cell receptor beta chains came from one sample sequenced in a study of T-cell reconstitution after alpha-beta-depleted transplantation in children. Library preparation (for TCRbeta) was performed with unique molecular identifiers. TCRdb re-called the PCR reads with MiXCR, one entry per CDR3 protein. The sample has about 110,000 distinct CDR3 sequences, around 6.4% seen once. The source material was PBMCs, mostly from graft donor cells, sampled 360 days after TCRalphabeta/CD19-depleted stem cell transplant. All receptors come from a male patient aged 2 to 10 who had a stem cell transplant for acute lymphoblastic leukemia, so the T cells may come from the graft donor.

The J gene is TRBJ2-7, the V gene TRBV7-9, with 7 nucleotides matching TRBD1. Trimming took 1 base from V and 5 from J; bases not matched to a gene: 5. This CDR3 has 14 amino acids. The germline V gene encodes CDR1 SEHNR and CDR2 FQNEAQ (reference sequence). The chain's CDR3 is CASSLETGIDEQYF. CDR3 nucleotide sequence: TGTGCCAGCAGCTTAGAGACAGGGATCGACGAGCAGTACTTC.

V usage is TRBV2 and J usage is TRBJ2-3; D remains ambiguous. The CDR3 has 14 amino acids. V dropped 8 bases and J dropped 4 bases, with 16 bases sitting between them. The germline gives CDR1 SNHLY, CDR2 FYNNEI. This chain's CDR3 is CASPKNSRPDTQYF. The CDR3 bases are TGTGCCAGCCCCAAGAACTCCAGGCCAGATACGCAGTATTTT.

The CDR3 nucleotides are TGTGCCAGCAGCTTACCTAGCTCCTACGAGCAGTACTTC. Translating it yields CASSLPSSYEQYF. The genes are TRBV11-2 and TRBJ2-7; D not certain. CDR3 size: 13 residues. Germline CDR1 SGHAT, CDR2 FQNNGV. Between the trimmed V and J ends, which lost 2 bases and 0 bases, there was a span of 5 bases.

Many counts were recorded for this clonotype. The chain carries TRBV2 and TRBJ2-4, with D uncertain. Looked up from germline, CDR1 is SNHLY and CDR2 is FYNNEI. The CDR3 is 15 residues long. Between the trimmed V and J ends, which lost 4 bases and 0 bases, there was a span of 10 bases. DNA of the CDR3: TGTGCCAGCAGTGCGCGACCCCTAGCCAAAAACATTCAGTACTTC. The encoded protein is CASSARPLAKNIQYF.

This clonotype was seen a few times. The J gene is TRBJ2-7, the V gene TRBV28; TRBD2 aligns across 11 bases. The CDR3 is 16 residues long. Germline values: CDR1 MDHEN, CDR2 SYDVKM. V was clipped by 5 bases and J by 4 bases; unmatched bases: 10. The CDR3 sequence is CASSTLTSGRRYEQYF. The CDR3 region has the DNA TGTGCCAGCAGTACCCTCACTAGCGGGAGAAGGTACGAGCAGTACTTC.

The sample holds many counts of this clonotype. V is TRBV7-6 and J is TRBJ2-5, with 12 bases lining up with TRBD1. From germline, CDR1 is SGHVS and CDR2 FNYEAQ. The CDR3 is made up of 18 amino acids. J gave up 2 bases and V 3 bases, and 10 bases lay outside the gene matches. This CDR3 reads CASSFAEGTGGYQETQYF. The CDR3 DNA reads TGTGCCAGCAGCTTCGCTGAGGGGACAGGGGGCTATCAAGAGACCCAGTACTTC.

V gene TRBV7-2 combines with J gene TRBJ2-5; possibly TRBD2 for D (7 bases). Per the germline V gene, CDR1 is SGHTA and CDR2 is FQGNSA. V lost 0 bases to trimming and J lost 4 bases, with 12 bases between them. The CDR3 has 15 residues. In DNA form, the CDR3 reads TGTGCCAGCAGCTTAGCGAGGGGGGGCGGAGAGACCCAGTACTTC. This sequence encodes CASSLARGGGETQYF.

Many counts were recorded for this clonotype. The rearrangement uses TRBV4-3 and TRBJ2-7, with TRBD1 as a possible D gene (6 bases). Germline assignment: CDR1 LGHNA and CDR2 YSLEER. Trimming pared 0 bases from V and 3 bases from J, leaving 9 bases between. The CDR3 length is 14 residues. CDR3 DNA sequence: TGCGCCAGCAGCCAAGAGCAGGGGATCTACGAGCAGTACTTC. It specifies CASSQEQGIYEQYF.

This clonotype was seen ten or more times. The V gene is TRBV27, the J gene TRBJ1-5; D is unresolved. V gave up 0 bases and J gave up 0 bases, with 6 bases separating them. The CDR3 length is 15 residues. Germline V gives CDR1 MNHEY, CDR2 SMNVEV (reference sequence). The CDR3 here is CASSLSRYSNQPQHF. The CDR3 DNA reads as TGTGCCAGCAGTTTATCCAGATATAGCAATCAGCCCCAGCATTTT.

V usage is TRBV9 and J usage is TRBJ2-3; no clear D gene. V lost 0 bases and J lost 6, with 17 bases in between. The CDR3 is 16 amino acids. Germline V gives CDR1 SGDLS, CDR2 YYNGEE. The CDR3 sequence: CASSVAGHRARDTQYF. CDR3 DNA sequence: TGTGCCAGCAGCGTAGCTGGTCACCGTGCACGGGATACGCAGTATTTT.

The J gene is TRBJ2-4, the V gene TRBV20-1; TRBD2 matches at 7 bases. Per germline, CDR1 DFQATT and CDR2 SNEGSKA (reference sequence). CDR3 length: 15 residues. V dropped 6 bases and J dropped 8; count of bases not matched to a gene: 16. CDR3 sequence reads: CSAGDWGEGVDIQYF. Written as DNA, the CDR3 is TGCAGTGCAGGGGATTGGGGGGAGGGCGTGGACATTCAGTACTTC.

This rearrangement joins TRBV20-1 to TRBJ2-1, with D possibly TRBD2 on 7 matching bases. The CDR3 is 18 amino acids. The germline V gene has CDR1 DFQATT and CDR2 SNEGSKA (reference sequence). Trimming cost V 6 bases and J 5 bases, with 29 bases left between them. CDR3 loop: CSASRRGALVISDNEQFF. The CDR3 nucleotides are TGCAGTGCCAGTCGTCGGGGGGCATTAGTTATTAGCGACAATGAGCAGTTCTTC.

This sequence joins TRBV6-2 or TRBV6-3 and TRBJ2-4; D is uncertain. The CDR3 is 13 residues long. Per the germline V gene, CDR1 is MNHEY and CDR2 is SVGEGT. Trimming left V 7 bases short and J 7 bases short, with 14 bases between. In DNA form, the CDR3 reads TGTGCCAGCAACCGACAAACCGGGAACATTCAGTACTTC. As protein: CASNRQTGNIQYF.

The gene calls are TRBV4-2 and TRBJ1-1; no clear D. The V gene lost 0 bases and the J gene lost 4 bases, with 9 bases spanning the gap. Germline V gives CDR1 LGHNA, CDR2 YNFKEQ. The length of the CDR3 is 14 residues. The CDR3, as DNA: TGTGCCAGCAGCCAAGAAGACACCTTCACTGAAGCTTTCTTT. It specifies CASSQEDTFTEAFF.

This clonotype was recorded a few times. V gene TRBV7-9 combines with J gene TRBJ2-6; D gene unclear. Germline-derived CDR1 and CDR2 are SEHNR and FQNEAQ (reference sequence). Deletions cut 11 bases from V and 4 bases from J, with 9 bases between. The CDR3 loop spans 12 amino acids. CDR3 region: CAQVGGANVLTF. The CDR3 region has the DNA TGTGCCCAGGTCGGAGGGGCCAACGTCCTGACTTTC.

The chain is built from TRBV27 and TRBJ2-5, with 8 bases fitting TRBD2. The CDR3 is 16 residues long. The V gene's germline CDR1 is MNHEY and CDR2 SMNVEV (reference sequence). The junction had 10 bases not matched to a gene; V was cut back by 6 bases and J by 1 base. CDR3 sequence reads: CASSPLAAGAQETQYF. CDR3 DNA: TGTGCCAGCAGCCCCCTAGCAGCGGGAGCCCAAGAGACCCAGTACTTC.

In this sample, this clonotype turned up many times. The chain uses TRBV7-6 and TRBJ1-1; TRBD1 agrees at 11 bases. The germline V gene has CDR1 SGHVS and CDR2 FNYEAQ. V lost 3 bases, J lost 2 bases, and 2 bases stayed unmatched. CDR3 size: 15 residues. CDR3 residues: CASSFGQGANTEAFF. The CDR3 DNA sequence: TGTGCCAGCAGCTTCGGACAGGGGGCTAACACTGAAGCTTTCTTT.

The chain links TRBV14 to TRBJ2-7; D unclear. The CDR3 is 10 amino acids. Between the trimmed V and J ends, which lost 11 bases and 0 bases, there was a span of 5 bases. Germline V gene data show CDR1 as SGHDN and CDR2 as FVKESK. The CDR3 reads CAAGSYEQYF. The CDR3, as DNA: TGTGCCGCAGGCTCCTACGAGCAGTACTTC.

The sample holds many counts of this clonotype. This rearrangement joins TRBV12-3 or TRBV12-4 to TRBJ2-2, with D unresolved. This CDR3 region has 15 residues. The V and J ends lost 4 bases and 6 bases respectively, with 15 bases between them. The DNA of the CDR3 is TGTGCCAGCAGTTCCCTGGTCGAGCTGGCCGGGGAGCTGTTTTTT. Its protein is CASSSLVELAGELFF.

In this sample, this clonotype turned up many times. The chain carries TRBV2 and TRBJ2-2; 12 nucleotides match TRBD2. The CDR3 is 18 residues long. The V segment lost 5 bases and the J segment 4 bases; nucleotides outside the gene matches: 11. Germline V gene lookup returns CDR1 SNHLY and CDR2 FYNNEI. Here the CDR3 reads CASSQDRTSGMVTGELFF. The CDR3 region has the DNA TGTGCCAGCAGTCAAGACAGGACTAGCGGGATGGTCACCGGGGAGCTGTTTTTT.

This clonotype was detected ten times or more. V usage is TRBV9 and J usage is TRBJ2-5; D possibly uses TRBD1 or TRBD2 (5 bases each). Deletions cut 4 bases from V and 5 bases from J, with 21 bases between. The CDR3 covers 16 residues. CDR1 and CDR2 from the germline V gene are SGDLS and YYNGEE. The CDR3 spells CASSFPERGEKETQYF. CDR3 in DNA: TGTGCCAGCAGCTTCCCGGAAAGGGGAGAAAAGGAGACCCAGTACTTC.

The rearrangement joins TRBV5-5 to TRBJ2-2; no clear D gene. This CDR3 comprises 16 residues. The ends were cut back, 4 bases at V and 4 bases at J, with 17 bases in the middle. CDR1 is SGHKS and CDR2 is YYEKEE in the germline V gene (reference sequence). The CDR3 reads CASSKGQLVGTGELFF. CDR3 nucleotides: TGTGCCAGCAGCAAGGGCCAATTGGTCGGCACCGGGGAGCTGTTTTTT.